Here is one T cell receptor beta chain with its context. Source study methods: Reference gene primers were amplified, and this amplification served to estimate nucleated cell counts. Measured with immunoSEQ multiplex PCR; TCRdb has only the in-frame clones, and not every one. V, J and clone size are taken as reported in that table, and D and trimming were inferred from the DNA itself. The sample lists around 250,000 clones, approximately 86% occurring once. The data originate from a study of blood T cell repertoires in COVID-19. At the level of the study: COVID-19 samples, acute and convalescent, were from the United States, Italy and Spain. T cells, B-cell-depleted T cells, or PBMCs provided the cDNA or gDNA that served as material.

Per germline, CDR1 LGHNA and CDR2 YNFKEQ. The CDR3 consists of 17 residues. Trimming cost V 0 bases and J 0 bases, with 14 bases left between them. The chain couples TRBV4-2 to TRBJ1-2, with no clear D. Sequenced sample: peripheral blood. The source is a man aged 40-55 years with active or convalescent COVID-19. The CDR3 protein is CASSQDFITATNYGYTF. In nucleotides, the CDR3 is TGTGCCAGCAGCCAAGATTTTATAACAGCTACTAACTATGGCTACACCTTC.